This TCR beta chain stems from a study of preoperative IRX-2 immunotherapy in early breast cancer. The germline gives CDR1 KGHSH, CDR2 LQKENI. This CDR3 region has 14 residues. Trimming pared 4 bases from V and 7 bases from J, leaving 14 bases between. Data came from immunoSEQ multiplex PCR; TCRdb stores just in-frame clones and leaves some out. The data show 35,000 to 45,000 clones, with roughly 77% seen just once and 0.95% to 1.5% held by the top ten. Treatment described: preoperative locoregional IRX-2 cytokine immunotherapy. This phase Ib study tested locoregional IRX-2 cytokine immunotherapy given before surgery.

This sample comprised tumor tissue, obtained after IRX-2 immunotherapy. The TCR sequence derives from a human donor with breast cancer. V gene TRBV18 combines with J gene TRBJ2-1; the D gene is possibly TRBD2 (6 bases). The CDR3 nucleotides read TGTGCCAGCTCACGAGTCTTAGCGGAGAATGAGCAGTTCTTC. Amino acids: CASSRVLAENEQFF.